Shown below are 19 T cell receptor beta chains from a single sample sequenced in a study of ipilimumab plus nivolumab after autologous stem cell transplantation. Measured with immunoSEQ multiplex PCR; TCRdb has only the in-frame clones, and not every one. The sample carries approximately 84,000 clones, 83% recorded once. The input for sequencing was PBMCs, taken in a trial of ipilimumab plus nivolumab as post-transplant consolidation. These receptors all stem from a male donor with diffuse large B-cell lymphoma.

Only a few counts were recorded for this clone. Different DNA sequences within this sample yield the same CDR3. DNA of the CDR3: TGTGCCAGCAGCCTCACGGGCTACGAGCAGTACTTC. This encodes CASSLTGYEQYF. The V gene is TRBV7-9, the J gene TRBJ2-7; the D is unclear. Trimming took off 5 bases at V and 3 bases at J, with 8 bases between the two ends. The CDR3 totals 12 residues. Per the germline V gene, CDR1 is SEHNR and CDR2 is FQNEAQ (reference sequence).

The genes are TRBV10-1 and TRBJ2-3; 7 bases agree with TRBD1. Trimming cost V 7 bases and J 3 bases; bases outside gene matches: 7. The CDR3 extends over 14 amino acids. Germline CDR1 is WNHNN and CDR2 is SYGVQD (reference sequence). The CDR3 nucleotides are TGCGCCAGCACCCGACAGGGTAGGACAGATACGCAGTATTTT. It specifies CASTRQGRTDTQYF.

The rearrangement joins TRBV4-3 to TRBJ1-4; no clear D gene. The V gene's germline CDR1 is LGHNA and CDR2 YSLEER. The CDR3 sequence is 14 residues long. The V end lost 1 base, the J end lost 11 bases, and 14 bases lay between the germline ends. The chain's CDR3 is CASSQGTIGVKLFF. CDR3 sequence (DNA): TGCGCCAGCAGCCAAGGAACTATCGGGGTGAAACTGTTTTTT.

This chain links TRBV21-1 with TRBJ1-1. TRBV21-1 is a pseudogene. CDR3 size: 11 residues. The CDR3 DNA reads TGTGCCAGCAGCAAAGTCAATAGCGCTTTCTTT. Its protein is CASSKVNSAFF.

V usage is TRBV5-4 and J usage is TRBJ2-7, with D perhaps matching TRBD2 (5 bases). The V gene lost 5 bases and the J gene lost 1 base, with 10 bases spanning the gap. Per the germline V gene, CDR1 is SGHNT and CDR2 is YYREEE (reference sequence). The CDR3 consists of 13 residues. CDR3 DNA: TGTGCCAGCAGGGACTGGGTTTCCTACGAGCAGTACTTC. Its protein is CASRDWVSYEQYF.

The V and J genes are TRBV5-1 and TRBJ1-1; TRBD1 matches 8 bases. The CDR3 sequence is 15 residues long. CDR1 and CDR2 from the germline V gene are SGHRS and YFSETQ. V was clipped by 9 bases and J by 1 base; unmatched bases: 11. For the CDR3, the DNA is TGCGCCACTCATTCCACAGGGGGAGGGAACACTGAAGCTTTCTTT. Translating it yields CATHSTGGGNTEAFF.

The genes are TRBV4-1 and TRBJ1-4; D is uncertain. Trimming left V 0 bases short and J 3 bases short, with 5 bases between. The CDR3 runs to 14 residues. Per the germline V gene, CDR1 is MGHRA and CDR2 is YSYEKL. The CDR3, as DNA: TGCGCCAGCAGCCAAGACAGCCCTAATGAAAAACTGTTTTTT. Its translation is CASSQDSPNEKLFF.

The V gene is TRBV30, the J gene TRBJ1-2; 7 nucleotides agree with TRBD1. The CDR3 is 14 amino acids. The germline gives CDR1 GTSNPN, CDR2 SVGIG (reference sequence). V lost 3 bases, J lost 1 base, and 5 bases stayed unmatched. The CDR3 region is CAWSSRQGNYGYTF. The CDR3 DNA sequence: TGTGCCTGGAGCTCTAGACAGGGTAACTATGGCTACACCTTC.

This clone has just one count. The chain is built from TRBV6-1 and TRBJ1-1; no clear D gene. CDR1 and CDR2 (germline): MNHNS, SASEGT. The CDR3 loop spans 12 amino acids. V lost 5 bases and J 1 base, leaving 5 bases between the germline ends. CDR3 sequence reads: CASSLWNTEAFF. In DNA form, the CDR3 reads TGTGCCAGCAGTCTCTGGAACACTGAAGCTTTCTTT.

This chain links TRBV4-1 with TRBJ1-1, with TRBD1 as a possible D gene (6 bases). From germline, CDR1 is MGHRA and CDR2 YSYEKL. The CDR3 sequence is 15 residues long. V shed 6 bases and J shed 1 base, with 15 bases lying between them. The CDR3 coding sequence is TGCGCCAGCAGACGCGAAGGGGGGAGGAACACTGAAGCTTTCTTT. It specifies CASRREGGRNTEAFF.

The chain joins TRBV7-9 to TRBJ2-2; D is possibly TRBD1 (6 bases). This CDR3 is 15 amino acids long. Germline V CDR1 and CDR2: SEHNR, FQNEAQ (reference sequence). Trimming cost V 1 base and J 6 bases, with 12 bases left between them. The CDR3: CASSLERGIAGELFF. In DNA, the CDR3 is TGTGCCAGCAGCTTAGAGAGGGGGATTGCCGGGGAGCTGTTTTTT.

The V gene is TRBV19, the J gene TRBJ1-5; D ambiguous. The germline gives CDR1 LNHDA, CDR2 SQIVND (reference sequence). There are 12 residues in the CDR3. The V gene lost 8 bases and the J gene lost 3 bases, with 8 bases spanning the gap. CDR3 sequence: CASGDNNQPQHF. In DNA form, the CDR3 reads TGTGCCAGTGGTGACAACAATCAGCCCCAGCATTTT.

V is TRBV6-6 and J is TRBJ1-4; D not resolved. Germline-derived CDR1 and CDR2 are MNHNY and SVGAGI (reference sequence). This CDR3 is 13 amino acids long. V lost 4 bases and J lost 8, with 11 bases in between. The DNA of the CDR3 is TGTGCCAGCAGTTCTGATCTGGGGGAAAAACTGTTTTTT. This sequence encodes CASSSDLGEKLFF.

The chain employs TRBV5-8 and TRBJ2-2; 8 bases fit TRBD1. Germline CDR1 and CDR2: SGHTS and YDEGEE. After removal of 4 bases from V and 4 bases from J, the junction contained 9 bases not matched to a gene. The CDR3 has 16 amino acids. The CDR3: CASSSPGQVGTGELFF. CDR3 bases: TGTGCCAGCAGCAGTCCGGGACAGGTGGGCACCGGGGAGCTGTTTTTT.

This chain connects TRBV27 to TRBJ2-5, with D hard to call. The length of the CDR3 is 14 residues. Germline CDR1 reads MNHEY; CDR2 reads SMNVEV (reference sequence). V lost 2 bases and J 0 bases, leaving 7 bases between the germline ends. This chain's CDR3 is CASSLHSYQETQYF. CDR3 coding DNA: TGTGCCAGCAGTTTACATTCGTACCAAGAGACCCAGTACTTC.

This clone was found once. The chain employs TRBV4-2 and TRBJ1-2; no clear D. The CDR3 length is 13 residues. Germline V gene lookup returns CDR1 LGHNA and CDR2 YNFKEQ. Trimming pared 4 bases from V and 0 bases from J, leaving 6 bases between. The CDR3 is CASSPSANYGYTF. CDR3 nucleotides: TGTGCCAGCAGCCCCTCAGCTAACTATGGCTACACCTTC.

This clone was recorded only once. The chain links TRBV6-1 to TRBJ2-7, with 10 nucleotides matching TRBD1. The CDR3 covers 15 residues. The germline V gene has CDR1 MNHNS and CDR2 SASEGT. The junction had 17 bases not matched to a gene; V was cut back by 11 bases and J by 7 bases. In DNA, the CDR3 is TGTGCCCTCTCGTCCGGGGGGACAGGGGTAGGGGAGCAGTACTTC. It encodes CALSSGGTGVGEQYF.

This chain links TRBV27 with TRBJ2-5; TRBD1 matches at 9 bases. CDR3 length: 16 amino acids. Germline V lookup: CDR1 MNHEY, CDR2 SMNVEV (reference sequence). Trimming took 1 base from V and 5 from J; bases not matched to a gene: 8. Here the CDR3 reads CASSLYAGTGTETQYF. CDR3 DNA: TGTGCCAGCAGTTTATACGCTGGGACAGGGACGGAGACCCAGTACTTC.

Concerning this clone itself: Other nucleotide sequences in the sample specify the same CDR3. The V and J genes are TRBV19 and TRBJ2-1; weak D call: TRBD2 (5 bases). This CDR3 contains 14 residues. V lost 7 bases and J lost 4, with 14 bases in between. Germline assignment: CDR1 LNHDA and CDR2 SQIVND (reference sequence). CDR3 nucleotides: TGTGCCAGTAAAGCGGAATTAACGTACAATGAGCAGTTCTTC. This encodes CASKAELTYNEQFF.